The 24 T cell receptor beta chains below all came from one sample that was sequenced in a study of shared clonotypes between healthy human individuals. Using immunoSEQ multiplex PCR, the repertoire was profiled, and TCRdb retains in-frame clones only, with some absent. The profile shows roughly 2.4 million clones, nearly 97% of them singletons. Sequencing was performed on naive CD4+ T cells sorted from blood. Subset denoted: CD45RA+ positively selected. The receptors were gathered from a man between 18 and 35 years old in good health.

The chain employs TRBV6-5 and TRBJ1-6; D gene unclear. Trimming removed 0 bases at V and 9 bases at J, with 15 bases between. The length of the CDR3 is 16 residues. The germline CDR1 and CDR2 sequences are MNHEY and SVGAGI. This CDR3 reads CASSYSAVPTGSPLHF. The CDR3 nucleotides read TGTGCCAGCAGTTACTCGGCCGTACCCACCGGTTCACCCCTCCACTTT.

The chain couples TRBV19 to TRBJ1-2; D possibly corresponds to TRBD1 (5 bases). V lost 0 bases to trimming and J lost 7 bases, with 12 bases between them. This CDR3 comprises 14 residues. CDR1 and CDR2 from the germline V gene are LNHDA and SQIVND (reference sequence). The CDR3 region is CASSIDGGVGGYTF. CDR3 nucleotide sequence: TGTGCCAGTAGTATAGACGGGGGAGTAGGTGGCTACACCTTC.

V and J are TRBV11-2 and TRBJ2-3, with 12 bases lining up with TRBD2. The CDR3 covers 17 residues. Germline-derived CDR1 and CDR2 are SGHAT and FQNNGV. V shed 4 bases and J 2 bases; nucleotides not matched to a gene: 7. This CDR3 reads CASSSDGLAGNTDTQYF. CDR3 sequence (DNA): TGTGCCAGCAGCTCAGACGGACTAGCGGGAAACACAGATACGCAGTATTTT.

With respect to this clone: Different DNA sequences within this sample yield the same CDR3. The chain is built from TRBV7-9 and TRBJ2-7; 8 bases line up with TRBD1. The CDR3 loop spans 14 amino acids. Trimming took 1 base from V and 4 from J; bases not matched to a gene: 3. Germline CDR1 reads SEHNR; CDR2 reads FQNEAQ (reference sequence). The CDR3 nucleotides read TGTGCCAGCAGCTTAGGGACAGGGCGATACGAGCAGTACTTC. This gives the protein CASSLGTGRYEQYF.

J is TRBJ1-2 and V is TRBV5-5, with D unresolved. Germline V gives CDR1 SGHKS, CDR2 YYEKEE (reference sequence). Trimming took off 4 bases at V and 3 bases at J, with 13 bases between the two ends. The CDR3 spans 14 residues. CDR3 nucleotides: TGTGCCAGCAGCCCCACGGGTCTGGACTATGGCTACACCTTC. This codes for CASSPTGLDYGYTF.

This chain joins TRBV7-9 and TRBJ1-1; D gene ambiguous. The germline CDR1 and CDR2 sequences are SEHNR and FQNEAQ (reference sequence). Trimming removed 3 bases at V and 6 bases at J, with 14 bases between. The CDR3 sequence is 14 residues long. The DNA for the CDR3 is TGTGCCAGCAGCTTCCCGACTATTCTGCCTGAAGCTTTCTTT. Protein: CASSFPTILPEAFF.

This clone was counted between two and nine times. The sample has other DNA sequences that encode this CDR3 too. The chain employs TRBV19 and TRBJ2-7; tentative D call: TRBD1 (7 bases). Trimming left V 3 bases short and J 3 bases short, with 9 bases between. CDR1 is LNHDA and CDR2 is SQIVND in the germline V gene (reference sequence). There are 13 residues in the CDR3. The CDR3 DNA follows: TGTGCCAGTAGTATTCAGGGGGGCTACGAGCAGTACTTC. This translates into CASSIQGGYEQYF.

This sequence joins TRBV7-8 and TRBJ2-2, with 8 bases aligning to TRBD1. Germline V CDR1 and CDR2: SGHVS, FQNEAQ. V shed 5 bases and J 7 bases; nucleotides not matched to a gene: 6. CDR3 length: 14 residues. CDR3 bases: TGTGCCAGCAGCCTCCGACAGGGGATCGGGGAGCTGTTTTTT. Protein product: CASSLRQGIGELFF.

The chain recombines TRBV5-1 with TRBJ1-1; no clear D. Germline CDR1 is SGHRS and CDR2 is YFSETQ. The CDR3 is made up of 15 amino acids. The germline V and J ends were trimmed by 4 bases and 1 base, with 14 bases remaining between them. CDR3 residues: CASSPVSWWNTEAFF. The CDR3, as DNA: TGCGCCAGCAGCCCAGTTAGCTGGTGGAACACTGAAGCTTTCTTT.

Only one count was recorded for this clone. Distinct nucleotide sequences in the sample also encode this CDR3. CDR3 coding DNA: TGTGCTAGTGGTTTAGGGAATGAGCAGTTCTTC. As protein: CASGLGNEQFF. This chain uses TRBV12-5 with TRBJ2-1; D is uncertain. Deletions cut 3 bases from V and 7 bases from J, with 4 bases between. The V gene's germline CDR1 is LGHNT and CDR2 FRNRAP. The CDR3 is made up of 11 amino acids.

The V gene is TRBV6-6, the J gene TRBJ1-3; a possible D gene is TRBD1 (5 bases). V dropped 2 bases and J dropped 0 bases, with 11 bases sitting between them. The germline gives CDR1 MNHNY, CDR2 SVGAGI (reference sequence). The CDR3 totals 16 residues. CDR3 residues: CASSYGTGSSGNTIYF. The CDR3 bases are TGTGCCAGCAGTTACGGGACCGGGAGCTCTGGAAACACCATATATTTT.

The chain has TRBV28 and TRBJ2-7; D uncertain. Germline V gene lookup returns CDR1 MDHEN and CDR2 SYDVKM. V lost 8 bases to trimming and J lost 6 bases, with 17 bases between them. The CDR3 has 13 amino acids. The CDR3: CASGMRRLGEQYF. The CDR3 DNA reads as TGTGCCAGCGGTATGCGTCGGCTCGGCGAGCAGTACTTC.

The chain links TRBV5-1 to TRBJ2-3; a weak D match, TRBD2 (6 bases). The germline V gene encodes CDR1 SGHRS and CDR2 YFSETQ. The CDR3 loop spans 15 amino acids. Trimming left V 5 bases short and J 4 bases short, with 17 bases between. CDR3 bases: TGCGCCAGCAGGCCCGGGACTTACACTGCAGATACGCAGTATTTT. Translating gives CASRPGTYTADTQYF.

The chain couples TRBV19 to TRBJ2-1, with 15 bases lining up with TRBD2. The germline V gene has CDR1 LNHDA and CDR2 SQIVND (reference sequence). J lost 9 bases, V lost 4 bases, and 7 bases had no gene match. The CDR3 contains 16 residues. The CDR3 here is CASSTRGLAGGLEQFF. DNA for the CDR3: TGTGCCAGTAGTACCCGGGGACTAGCGGGAGGTCTTGAGCAGTTCTTC.

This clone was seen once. Here the CDR3 reads CASSDDRGPGEQYF. The CDR3 nucleotides are TGCGCCAGCAGCGATGACAGGGGGCCGGGCGAGCAGTACTTC. This chain links TRBV4-1 with TRBJ2-7; 10 bases agree with TRBD1. CDR3 size: 14 residues. V lost 5 bases and J lost 6; bases outside the gene matches: 7. Germline V lookup: CDR1 MGHRA, CDR2 YSYEKL.

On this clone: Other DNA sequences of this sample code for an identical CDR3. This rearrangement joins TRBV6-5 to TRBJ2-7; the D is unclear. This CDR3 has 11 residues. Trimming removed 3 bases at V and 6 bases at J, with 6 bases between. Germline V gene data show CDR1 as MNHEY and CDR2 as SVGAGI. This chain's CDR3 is CASSYSGEQYF. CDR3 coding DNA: TGTGCCAGCAGTTATTCGGGCGAGCAGTACTTC.

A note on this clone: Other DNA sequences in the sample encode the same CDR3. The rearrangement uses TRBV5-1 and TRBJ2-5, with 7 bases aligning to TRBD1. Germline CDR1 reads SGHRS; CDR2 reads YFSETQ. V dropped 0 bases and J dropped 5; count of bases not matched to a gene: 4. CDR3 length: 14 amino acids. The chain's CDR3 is CASSLDRGGETQYF. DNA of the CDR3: TGCGCCAGCAGCTTGGACAGGGGTGGGGAGACCCAGTACTTC.

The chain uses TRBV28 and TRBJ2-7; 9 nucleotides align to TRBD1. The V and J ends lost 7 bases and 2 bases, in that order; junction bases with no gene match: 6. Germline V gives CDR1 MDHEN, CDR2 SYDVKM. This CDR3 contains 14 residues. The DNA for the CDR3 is TGTGCCAGCATACCACAGGGGGCGACCTACGAGCAGTACTTC. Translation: CASIPQGATYEQYF. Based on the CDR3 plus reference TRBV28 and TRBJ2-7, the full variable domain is DVKVTQSSRYLVKRTGEKVFLECVQDMDHENMFWYRQDPGLGLRLIYFSYDVKMKEKGDIPEGYSVSREKKERFSLILESASTNQTSMYLCASIPQGATYEQYFGPGTRLTVT.

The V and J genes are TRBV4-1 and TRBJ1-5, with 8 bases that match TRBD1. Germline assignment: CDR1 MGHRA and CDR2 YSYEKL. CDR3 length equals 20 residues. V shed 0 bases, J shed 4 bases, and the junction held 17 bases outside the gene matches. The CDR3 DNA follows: TGCGCCAGCAGCCAAGATTTGGACCACACCTCTGGACAGGGTAATCAGCCCCAGCATTTT. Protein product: CASSQDLDHTSGQGNQPQHF.

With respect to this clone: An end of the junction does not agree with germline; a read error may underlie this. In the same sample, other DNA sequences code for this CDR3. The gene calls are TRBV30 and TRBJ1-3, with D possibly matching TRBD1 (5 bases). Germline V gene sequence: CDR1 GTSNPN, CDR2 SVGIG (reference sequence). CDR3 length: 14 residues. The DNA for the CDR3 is TGTGCCTGGCGTGTAAGGGGTTCTGGAAACACCATATATTTT. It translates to CAWRVRGSGNTIYF. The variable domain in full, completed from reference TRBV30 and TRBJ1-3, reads SQTIHQWPATLVQPVGSPLSLECTVEGTSNPNLYWYRQAAGRGLQLLFYSVGIGQISSEVPQNLSASRPQDRQFILSSKKLLLSDSGFYLCAWRVRGSGNTIYFGEGSWLTVV.

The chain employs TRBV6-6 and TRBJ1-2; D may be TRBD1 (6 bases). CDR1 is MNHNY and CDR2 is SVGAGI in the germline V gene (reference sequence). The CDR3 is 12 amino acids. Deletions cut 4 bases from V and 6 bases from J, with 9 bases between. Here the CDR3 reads CASSLNRDGYTF. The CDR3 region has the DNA TGTGCCAGCAGTTTGAACAGGGATGGCTACACCTTC.

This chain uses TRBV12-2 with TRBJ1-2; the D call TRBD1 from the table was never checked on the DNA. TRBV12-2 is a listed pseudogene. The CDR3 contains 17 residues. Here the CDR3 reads CASRLALRDTSNYGYTF. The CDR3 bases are TGTGCAAGTCGCTTAGCCCTCCGGGACACCTCTAACTATGGCTACACCTTC.

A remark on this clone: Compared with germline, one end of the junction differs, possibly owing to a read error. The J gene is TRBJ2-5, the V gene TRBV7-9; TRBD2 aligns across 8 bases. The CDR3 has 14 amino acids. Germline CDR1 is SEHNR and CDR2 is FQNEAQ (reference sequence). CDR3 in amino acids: CANSPLAGQETQYF. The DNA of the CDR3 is TGTGCCAACAGCCCATTAGCGGGGCAAGAGACCCAGTACTTC.

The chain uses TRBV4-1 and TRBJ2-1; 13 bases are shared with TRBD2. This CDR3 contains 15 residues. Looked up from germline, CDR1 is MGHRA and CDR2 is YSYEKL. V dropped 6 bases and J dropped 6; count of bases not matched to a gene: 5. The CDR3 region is CASRRLAGGGNEQFF. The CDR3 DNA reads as TGCGCCAGCAGGCGACTAGCGGGGGGTGGCAATGAGCAGTTCTTC.